One and the same sample provided the 26 T cell receptor beta chains below, sequenced in a study of CD8 T cells in ankylosing spondylitis. TCRdb used MiXCR to reprocess the 5' RACE reads, holding one entry per CDR3 protein. This sample has approximately 290,000 distinct CDR3 sequences, with around 21% found just once. Sequencing was done on a sample of blood, either unsorted or a sorted T cell fraction (not recorded which). The source is a female donor with ankylosing spondylitis or in good health (not recorded which).

In its sample, this clonotype was seen many times. This chain connects TRBV10-3 to TRBJ1-1, with TRBD1 as a possible D gene (5 bases). The CDR3 has 14 amino acids. V was trimmed by 6 bases and J by 5 bases, leaving 16 bases between them. Looked up from germline, CDR1 is ENHRY and CDR2 is SYGVKD. The CDR3 DNA reads TGTGCCATCAGCGGCGACCTCAGACAGACTGAAGCTTTCTTT. Translated, it gives CAISGDLRQTEAFF.

This clonotype was detected many times. The chain is built from TRBV5-1 and TRBJ2-1; TRBD2 matches at 8 bases. The CDR3 has 15 residues. The junction had 8 bases not matched to a gene; V was cut back by 4 bases and J by 5 bases. CDR1 is SGHRS, CDR2 YFSETQ, per germline. The CDR3 is CASSTLAGINNEQFF. The CDR3 nucleotides are TGCGCCAGCAGCACCTTAGCGGGAATCAACAATGAGCAGTTCTTC.

V usage is TRBV10-3 and J usage is TRBJ2-6; no clear D gene. Deletions cut 11 bases from V and 2 bases from J, with 10 bases between. There are 13 residues in the CDR3. Per the germline V gene, CDR1 is ENHRY and CDR2 is SYGVKD. Written as DNA, the CDR3 is TGTGCCGTTACTGGTACTGGGGCCAACGTCCTGACTTTC. This sequence encodes CAVTGTGANVLTF.

The rearrangement links TRBV6-5 to TRBJ1-4, with TRBD1 matching over 7 bases. V gave up 5 bases and J gave up 8 bases; unmatched junction bases: 11. Looked up from germline, CDR1 is MNHEY and CDR2 is SVGAGI. This CDR3 has 15 amino acids. The CDR3 region has the DNA TGTGCCAGCAGTACTCGACAGGGCGGGCGAGAAAAACTGTTTTTT. Translation gives CASSTRQGGREKLFF.

The chain has TRBV6-5 and TRBJ2-2; D perhaps matches TRBD1 (6 bases). CDR3 size: 16 residues. With 4 bases removed from V and 2 bases from J, the gap between germline ends came to 14 bases. Germline V gene sequence: CDR1 MNHEY, CDR2 SVGAGI. The CDR3 DNA reads TGTGCCAGCAGTTCCCATGTGGGGGCAAACACCGGGGAGCTGTTTTTT. Its protein product is CASSSHVGANTGELFF.

As DNA, the CDR3 is TGTGCCAGCAGCCTAGGCGCAGAGGGTAAAGGCTACACCTTC. Its protein product is CASSLGAEGKGYTF. The V and J genes are TRBV12-3 or TRBV12-4 and TRBJ1-2; D gene uncertain. The CDR3 contains 14 residues. V lost 6 bases and J 8 bases, leaving 19 bases between the germline ends.

This clonotype was seen a handful of times. V gene TRBV15 combines with J gene TRBJ2-1; D unclear. The CDR3 contains 16 residues. Germline assignment: CDR1 LNHNV and CDR2 YYDKDF (reference sequence). V lost 5 bases, J lost 0 bases, and 14 bases lay in between. The CDR3 region is CATSALRSSSYNEQFF. The CDR3 DNA reads TGTGCCACCAGCGCCCTGCGGAGCAGCTCCTACAATGAGCAGTTCTTC. The full variable domain, with the rest looked up from reference TRBV15 and TRBJ2-1, is DAMVIQNPRYQVTQFGKPVTLSCSQTLNHNVMYWYQQKSSQAPKLLFHYYDKDFNNEADTPDNFQSRRPNTSFCFLDIRSPGLGDTAMYLCATSALRSSSYNEQFFGPGTRLTVL.

This clonotype was seen a few times. The V call is TRBV28, the J call TRBJ2-6; D is unresolved. Germline CDR1 MDHEN, CDR2 SYDVKM. CDR3 length equals 13 residues. The V end lost 6 bases, the J end lost 0 bases, and 3 bases lay between the germline ends. The CDR3 bases are TGTGCCAGCAGGGACTCTGGGGCCAACGTCCTGACTTTC. This encodes CASRDSGANVLTF.

The chain couples TRBV5-6 to TRBJ2-4; D remains unclear. CDR1 and CDR2 from the germline V gene are SGHDT and YYEEEE. The CDR3 extends over 14 amino acids. The ends were cut back, 4 bases at V and 0 bases at J, with 8 bases in the middle. The CDR3 loop reads CASSVVTAKNIQYF. CDR3 nucleotide sequence: TGTGCCAGCAGCGTGGTGACAGCCAAAAACATTCAGTACTTC.

The V call is TRBV20-1, the J call TRBJ2-5; D remains ambiguous. CDR3 size: 11 residues. Trimming took 5 bases from V and 3 from J, leaving 7 bases between them. Germline CDR1 is DFQATT and CDR2 is SNEGSKA (reference sequence). The CDR3 sequence is CSARPEETQYF. The CDR3 DNA sequence: TGCAGTGCTCGACCCGAAGAGACCCAGTACTTC.

This clonotype was recorded a few times. The chain carries TRBV20-1 and TRBJ2-1; TRBD1 is a possible D gene (6 bases). Trimming cost V 5 bases and J 4 bases, with 15 bases left between them. The CDR3 length is 14 residues. Germline assignment: CDR1 DFQATT and CDR2 SNEGSKA (reference sequence). Here the CDR3 reads CSAGAPGVYNEQFF. CDR3 bases: TGCAGTGCTGGGGCCCCAGGGGTTTACAATGAGCAGTTCTTC.

This clonotype came up a few times. This sequence joins TRBV11-2 and TRBJ2-2, with D maybe TRBD1 (6 bases). V shed 5 bases and J shed 3 bases, with 16 bases lying between them. Germline CDR1 is SGHAT and CDR2 is FQNNGV. The CDR3 extends over 16 amino acids. The CDR3 sequence is CASSTRGSLYTGELFF. CDR3 nucleotides: TGTGCCAGCAGCACGAGGGGGTCCCTTTACACCGGGGAGCTGTTTTTT.

The chain links TRBV5-4 to TRBJ2-1, with no clear D. This CDR3 contains 13 residues. Germline V gene data show CDR1 as SGHNT and CDR2 as YYREEE (reference sequence). Trimming stripped 0 bases from V and 9 bases from J, with 10 bases between. The CDR3 DNA sequence: TGTGCCAGCAGCTTGGCCGGGCGGTTTGAGCAGTTCTTC. Encoded protein: CASSLAGRFEQFF.

The table lists this clonotype with a few counts. The J gene is TRBJ1-2, the V gene TRBV12-3 or TRBV12-4; D uncertain. V was pared by 6 bases and J by 4 bases, with 18 bases between. The CDR3 consists of 15 residues. The CDR3 reads CASSSPAFGSYGYTF. In nucleotides, the CDR3 is TGTGCCAGCAGCTCTCCCGCCTTTGGGAGCTATGGCTACACCTTC.

Only a few counts were recorded for this clonotype. This chain links TRBV4-2 with TRBJ2-3, with 11 bases lining up with TRBD2. CDR3 length: 16 amino acids. The V and J ends lost 3 bases and 3 bases, in that order; junction bases with no gene match: 5. Germline V CDR1 and CDR2: LGHNA, YNFKEQ. The CDR3 sequence is CASSHLLAGGTDTQYF. CDR3 DNA sequence: TGTGCCAGCAGCCATCTCCTAGCGGGAGGAACAGATACGCAGTATTTT.

This clonotype was counted at least ten times. V usage is TRBV20-1 and J usage is TRBJ2-1; TRBD2 matches at 12 bases. The CDR3 has 14 amino acids. CDR1 and CDR2 (germline): DFQATT, SNEGSKA (reference sequence). The ends lost 5 bases at V and 5 bases at J; junction bases unmatched: 4. The CDR3 DNA sequence: TGCAGTGCTCCTAGCGGGAGGGTTAACAATGAGCAGTTCTTC. Its translation is CSAPSGRVNNEQFF.

V usage is TRBV11-1 and J usage is TRBJ2-3; maybe TRBD2 (6 bases). CDR1 is SGHAT, CDR2 FQDESV, per germline (reference sequence). Trimming left V 2 bases short and J 1 base short, with 19 bases between. The CDR3 is made up of 18 amino acids. The CDR3 DNA follows: TGTGCCAGCAGCTTACTCGGGAGACGGATTGGGGGCACAGATACGCAGTATTTT. Its protein is CASSLLGRRIGGTDTQYF.

The chain is built from TRBV7-8 and TRBJ1-2; D unresolved. The CDR3 is made up of 12 amino acids. V lost 11 bases and J 0 bases, leaving 10 bases between the germline ends. Germline V gene lookup returns CDR1 SGHVS and CDR2 FQNEAQ. CDR3 sequence reads: CADSAPNYGYTF. CDR3 bases: TGTGCCGATTCGGCCCCTAACTATGGCTACACCTTC.

In its sample, this clonotype was seen many times. The V call is TRBV12-3 or TRBV12-4, the J call TRBJ2-1; 7 positions agree with TRBD1. Germline trimming cut 7 bases from V and 5 bases from J; bases unmatched to any gene: 14. The CDR3 extends over 16 amino acids. The chain's CDR3 is CASTPVPPGQNNEQFF. The CDR3 DNA reads as TGTGCCAGCACCCCTGTGCCCCCGGGACAGAACAATGAGCAGTTCTTC.

This clonotype was counted at least ten times. J is TRBJ2-6 and V is TRBV5-1; D call uncertain. In germline, CDR1 is SGHRS, CDR2 YFSETQ. This CDR3 is built from 15 residues. The V end lost 0 bases, the J end lost 0 bases, and 4 bases lay between the germline ends. CDR3 amino acids: CASSLGSSGANVLTF. DNA for the CDR3: TGCGCCAGCAGCTTGGGGTCCTCTGGGGCCAACGTCCTGACTTTC.

This clonotype was picked up a small number of times. The V call is TRBV15, the J call TRBJ2-1; possible D gene TRBD2, 6 bases. Germline values: CDR1 LNHNV, CDR2 YYDKDF (reference sequence). V dropped 0 bases and J dropped 4 bases, with 13 bases sitting between them. The CDR3 is 16 amino acids. The CDR3, as DNA: TGTGCCACCAGCAGAGATAAAAGCGGGCTATACAATGAGCAGTTCTTC. It codes for CATSRDKSGLYNEQFF.

This clonotype was seen more than once but under ten times. This chain links TRBV7-6 with TRBJ2-1; TRBD2 matches 12 bases. Losses at the gene ends were 5 bases for V and 7 bases for J; bases not matched to a gene: 12. The CDR3 runs 17 residues. Germline V gives CDR1 SGHVS, CDR2 FNYEAQ. The CDR3 region is CASSLTPSGRAGNEQFF. The CDR3 DNA is TGTGCCAGCAGCCTCACTCCTAGCGGGAGGGCAGGAAATGAGCAGTTCTTC.

At least ten counts were recorded for this clonotype. The rearrangement joins TRBV20-1 to TRBJ2-3; perhaps TRBD1 as D (6 bases). With 3 bases removed from V and 2 bases from J, the gap between germline ends came to 15 bases. Germline V gene data show CDR1 as DFQATT and CDR2 as SNEGSKA (reference sequence). The CDR3 totals 15 residues. The DNA of the CDR3 is TGCAGTGCTAGTTCCGGGACATCCACCACAGATACGCAGTATTTT. As protein: CSASSGTSTTDTQYF.

This clonotype was counted a few times. The CDR3 DNA reads as TGCGCCAGCAGCCAAGACCGGGCACAGCCCCAGCATTTT. Translation: CASSQDRAQPQHF. This rearrangement joins TRBV4-3 to TRBJ1-5, with no clear D. Germline-derived CDR1 and CDR2 are LGHNA and YSLEER. The V gene lost 0 bases and the J gene lost 7 bases, with 7 bases spanning the gap. The CDR3 is 13 residues long.

This clonotype was observed a few times. This chain connects TRBV20-1 to TRBJ2-7, with 8 bases lining up with TRBD2. Germline-derived CDR1 and CDR2 are DFQATT and SNEGSKA (reference sequence). This CDR3 comprises 13 residues. J was trimmed by 3 bases and V by 7 bases; bases with no gene match: 8. CDR3 sequence (DNA): TGCAGTGGTACGGCGGGAGGTAGCTACGAGCAGTACTTC. Residues: CSGTAGGSYEQYF.

This clonotype was recorded a few times. The DNA for the CDR3 is TGTGCCAGCAGCCTAGGGGAAAACATTCAGTACTTC. Translated: CASSLGENIQYF. This chain connects TRBV11-2 to TRBJ2-4; the D gene is possibly TRBD1 (5 bases). This CDR3 comprises 12 residues. The ends were cut back, 5 bases at V and 5 bases at J, with 7 bases in the middle. CDR1 and CDR2 (germline): SGHAT, FQNNGV.